The sequence of this T cell receptor beta chain was determined in a study of type 1 regulatory T cells. Study at large: This in vitro CD4 product, T-allo10, is enriched for Tr1 cells and alloantigen-specific.

TCRdb ran MiXCR on the reads and lists one entry per CDR3 protein. The top ten clones hold 1.5% to 2% of a sample with about 62,000 distinct CDR3 sequences, around 62% of them seen once. The CDR3 is 17 amino acids. Comments on this clonotype: The antigen is undetermined.

V usage is TRBV21-1 and J usage is TRBJ2-7; no DNA check was done on the table's D call, TRBD1. TRBV21-1 is tagged as a pseudogene. Sequencing was carried out using cultured non-Tr1 T cells, either the whole culture or a sorted T cell fraction (not recorded which). The TCR originated in a human donor in good health. The CDR3 loop is CASSKVFPDRGSYEQYF. The CDR3 bases are TGTGCCAGCAGCAAAGTCTTCCCAGACAGGGGGTCCTACGAGCAGTACTTC.